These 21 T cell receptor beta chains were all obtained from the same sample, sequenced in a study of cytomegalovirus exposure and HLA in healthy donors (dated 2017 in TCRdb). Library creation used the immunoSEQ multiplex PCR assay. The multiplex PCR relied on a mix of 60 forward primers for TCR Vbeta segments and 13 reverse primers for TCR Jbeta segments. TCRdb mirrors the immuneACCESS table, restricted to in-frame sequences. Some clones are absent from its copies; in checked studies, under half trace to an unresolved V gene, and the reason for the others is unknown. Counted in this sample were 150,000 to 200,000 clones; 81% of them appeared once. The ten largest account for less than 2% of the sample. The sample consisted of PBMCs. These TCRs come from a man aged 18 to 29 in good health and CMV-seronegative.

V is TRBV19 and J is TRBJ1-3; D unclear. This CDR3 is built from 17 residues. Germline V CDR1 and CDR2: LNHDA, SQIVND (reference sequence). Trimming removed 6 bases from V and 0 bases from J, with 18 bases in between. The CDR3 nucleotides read TGTGCCAGTAGCCTCGTGAGAAACCCACTCTCTGGAAACACCATATATTTT. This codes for CASSLVRNPLSGNTIYF.

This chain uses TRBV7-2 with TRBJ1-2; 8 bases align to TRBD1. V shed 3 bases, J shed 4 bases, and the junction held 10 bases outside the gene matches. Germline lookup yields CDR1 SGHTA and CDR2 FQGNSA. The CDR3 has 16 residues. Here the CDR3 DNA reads TGTGCCAGCAGCTTGCCACGACAGGGGAACACCTATGGCTACACCTTC. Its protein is CASSLPRQGNTYGYTF.

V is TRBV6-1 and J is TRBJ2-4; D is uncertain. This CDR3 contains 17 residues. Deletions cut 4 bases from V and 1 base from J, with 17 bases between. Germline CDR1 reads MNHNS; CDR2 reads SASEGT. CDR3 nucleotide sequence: TGTGCCAGCAGTGGGGCCACCCGCTTTGGGGCCAAAAACATTCAGTACTTC. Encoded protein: CASSGATRFGAKNIQYF.

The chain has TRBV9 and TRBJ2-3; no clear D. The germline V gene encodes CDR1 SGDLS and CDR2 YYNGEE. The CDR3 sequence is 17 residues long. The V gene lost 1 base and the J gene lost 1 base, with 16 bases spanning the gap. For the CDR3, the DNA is TGTGCCAGCAGCGTAAGCCCTCTGAGCGCGGGCACAGATACGCAGTATTTT. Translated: CASSVSPLSAGTDTQYF.

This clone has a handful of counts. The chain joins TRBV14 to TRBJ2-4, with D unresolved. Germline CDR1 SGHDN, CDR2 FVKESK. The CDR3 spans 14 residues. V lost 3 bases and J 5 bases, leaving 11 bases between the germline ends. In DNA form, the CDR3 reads TGTGCCAGCAGCCACCAAATTACAGAAAACATTCAGTACTTC. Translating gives CASSHQITENIQYF.

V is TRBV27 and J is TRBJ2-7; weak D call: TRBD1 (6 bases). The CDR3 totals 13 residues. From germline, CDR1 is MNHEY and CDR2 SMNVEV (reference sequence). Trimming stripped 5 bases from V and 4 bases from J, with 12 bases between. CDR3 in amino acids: CASSPGRGYEQYF. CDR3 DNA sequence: TGTGCCAGCAGTCCCGGCAGGGGTTACGAGCAGTACTTC.

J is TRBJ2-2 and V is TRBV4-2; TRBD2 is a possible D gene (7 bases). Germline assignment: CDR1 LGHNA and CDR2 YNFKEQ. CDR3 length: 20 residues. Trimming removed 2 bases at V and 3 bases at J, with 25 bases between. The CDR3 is CASSQRWGLGGGSDTGELFF. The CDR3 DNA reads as TGTGCCAGCAGCCAACGGTGGGGCCTGGGGGGCGGGAGCGACACCGGGGAGCTGTTTTTT.

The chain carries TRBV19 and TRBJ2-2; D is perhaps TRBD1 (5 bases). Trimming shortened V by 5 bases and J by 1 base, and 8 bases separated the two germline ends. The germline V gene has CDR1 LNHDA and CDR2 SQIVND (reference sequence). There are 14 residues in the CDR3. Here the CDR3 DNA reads TGTGCCAGTAGTCTCCAGGGGAACACCGGGGAGCTGTTTTTT. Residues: CASSLQGNTGELFF.

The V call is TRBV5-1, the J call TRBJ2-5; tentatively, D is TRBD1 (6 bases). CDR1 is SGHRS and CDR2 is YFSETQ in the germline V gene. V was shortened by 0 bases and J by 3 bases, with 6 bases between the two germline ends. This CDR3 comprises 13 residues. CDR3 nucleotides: TGCGCCAGCAGCTTGGGACAGGAAGAGACCCAGTACTTC. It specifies CASSLGQEETQYF.

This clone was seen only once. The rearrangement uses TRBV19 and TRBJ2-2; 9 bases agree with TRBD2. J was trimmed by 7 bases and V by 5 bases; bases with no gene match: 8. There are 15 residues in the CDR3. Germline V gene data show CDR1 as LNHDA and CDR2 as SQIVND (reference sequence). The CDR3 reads CASSSRLADDGELFF. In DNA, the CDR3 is TGTGCCAGTAGTTCACGACTAGCGGACGACGGGGAGCTGTTTTTT.

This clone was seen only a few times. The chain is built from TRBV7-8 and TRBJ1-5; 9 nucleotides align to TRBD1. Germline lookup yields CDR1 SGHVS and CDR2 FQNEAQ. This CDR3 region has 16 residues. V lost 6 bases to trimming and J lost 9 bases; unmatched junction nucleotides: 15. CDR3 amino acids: CASSRKGQGGPVPQHF. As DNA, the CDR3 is TGTGCCAGCAGTCGAAAGGGACAGGGCGGGCCTGTGCCCCAGCATTTT.

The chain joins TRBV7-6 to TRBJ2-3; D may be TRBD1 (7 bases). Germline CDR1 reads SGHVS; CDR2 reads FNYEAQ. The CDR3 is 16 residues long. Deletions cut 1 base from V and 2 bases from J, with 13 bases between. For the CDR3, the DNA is TGTGCCAGCAGCTTAGTCGGGGGACAGTACACAGATACGCAGTATTTT. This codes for CASSLVGGQYTDTQYF.

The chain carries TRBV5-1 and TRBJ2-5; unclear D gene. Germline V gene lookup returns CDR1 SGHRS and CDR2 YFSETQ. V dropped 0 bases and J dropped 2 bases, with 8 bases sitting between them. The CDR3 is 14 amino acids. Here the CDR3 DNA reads TGCGCCAGCAGCTTGGGTGCCAGACAAGAGACCCAGTACTTC. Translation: CASSLGARQETQYF.

The DNA for the CDR3 is TGTGCCAGCAGCCGAGGCAGGTCCCGCGGGTACCAAGAGACCCAGTACTTC. This gives the protein CASSRGRSRGYQETQYF. The genes are TRBV14 and TRBJ2-5; the D gene is possibly TRBD2 (5 bases). This CDR3 comprises 17 residues. From germline, CDR1 is SGHDN and CDR2 FVKESK. V lost 4 bases and J lost 0, with 18 bases in between.

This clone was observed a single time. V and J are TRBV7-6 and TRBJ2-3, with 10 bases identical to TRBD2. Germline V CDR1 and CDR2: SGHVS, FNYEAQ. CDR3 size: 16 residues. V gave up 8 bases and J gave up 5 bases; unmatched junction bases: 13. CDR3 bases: TGTGCCAGCGGGCTAGCGGGGGATGGTTTAGTAGATACGCAGTATTTT. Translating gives CASGLAGDGLVDTQYF.

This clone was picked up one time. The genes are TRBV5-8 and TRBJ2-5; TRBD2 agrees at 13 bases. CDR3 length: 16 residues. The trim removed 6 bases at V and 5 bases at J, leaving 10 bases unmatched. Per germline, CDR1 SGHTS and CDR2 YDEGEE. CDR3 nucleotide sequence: TGTGCCAGCACCTTCCGACTAGCGGGGGGTGGGGAGACCCAGTACTTC. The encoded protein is CASTFRLAGGGETQYF.

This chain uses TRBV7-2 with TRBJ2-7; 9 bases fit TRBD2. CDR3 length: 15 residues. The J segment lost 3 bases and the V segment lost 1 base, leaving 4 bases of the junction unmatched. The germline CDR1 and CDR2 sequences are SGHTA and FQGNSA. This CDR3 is CASSLDPSGDYEQYF. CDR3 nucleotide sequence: TGTGCCAGCAGCTTAGACCCTAGCGGGGACTACGAGCAGTACTTC.

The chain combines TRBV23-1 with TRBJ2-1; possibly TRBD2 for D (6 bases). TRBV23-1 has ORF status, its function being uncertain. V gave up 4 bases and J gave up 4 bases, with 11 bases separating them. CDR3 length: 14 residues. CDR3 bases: TGCGCCAGCAGTCGCGGGACTCTATACAATGAGCAGTTCTTC. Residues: CASSRGTLYNEQFF.

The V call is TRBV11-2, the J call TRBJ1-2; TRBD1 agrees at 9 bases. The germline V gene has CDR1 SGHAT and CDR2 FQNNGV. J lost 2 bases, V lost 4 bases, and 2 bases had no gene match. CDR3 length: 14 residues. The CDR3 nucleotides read TGTGCCAGCAGCTACAGGGGGCTGAACTATGGCTACACCTTC. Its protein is CASSYRGLNYGYTF.

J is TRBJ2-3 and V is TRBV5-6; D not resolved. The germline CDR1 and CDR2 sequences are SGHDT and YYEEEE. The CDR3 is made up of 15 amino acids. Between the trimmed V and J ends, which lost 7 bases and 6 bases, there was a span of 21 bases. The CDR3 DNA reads TGTGCCAGCTTCTCTCAGCCCACAGTGATCGATACGCAGTATTTT. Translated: CASFSQPTVIDTQYF.

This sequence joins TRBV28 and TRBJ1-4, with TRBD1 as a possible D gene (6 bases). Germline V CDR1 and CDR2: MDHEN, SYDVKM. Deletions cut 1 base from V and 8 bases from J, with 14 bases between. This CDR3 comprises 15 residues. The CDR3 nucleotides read TGTGCCAGCAGTTTATTGGGGCAGGGGTCCGAAAAACTGTTTTTT. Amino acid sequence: CASSLLGQGSEKLFF.